This passage covers 29 T cell receptor beta chains from one sample sequenced in a study of T cell responses to AZD1222 COVID-19 vaccine. Generated by immunoSEQ multiplex PCR, the TCRdb table keeps only in-frame clones and is missing some. The data hold 180,000 or so clones, with approximately 92% observed a single time. The input for sequencing was peripheral blood, taken on day 0 of AZD1222 vaccination. Receptors originate from an adult in good health.

This clone was recorded once. The rearrangement links TRBV3-1 (or the pseudogene TRBV3-2) to TRBJ2-7, with TRBD2 matching 14 bases. J lost 4 bases, V lost 4 bases, and 6 bases had no gene match. Germline CDR1 LGHDT, CDR2 YNNKEL (reference sequence). The length of the CDR3 is 16 residues. CDR3 region: CASSLPGLAGGYEQYF. CDR3 DNA: TGTGCCAGCAGCCTCCCCGGACTAGCGGGAGGTTACGAGCAGTACTTC.

The V call is TRBV11-2, the J call TRBJ1-1, with 7 bases fitting TRBD1. CDR3 length equals 12 residues. V was clipped by 5 bases and J by 5 bases; unmatched bases: 2. In germline, CDR1 is SGHAT, CDR2 FQNNGV. CDR3 in amino acids: CASSLQGTEAFF. CDR3 nucleotides: TGTGCCAGCAGCCTACAGGGGACTGAAGCTTTCTTT.

The rearrangement uses TRBV6-6 and TRBJ1-3; no clear D. Germline V gene sequence: CDR1 MNHNY, CDR2 SVGAGI (reference sequence). This CDR3 comprises 15 residues. V lost 1 base to trimming and J lost 0 bases, with 7 bases between them. CDR3: CASSYYASSGNTIYF. The CDR3 bases are TGTGCCAGCAGTTACTACGCCAGCTCTGGAAACACCATATATTTT.

The chain has TRBV3-1 (or the pseudogene TRBV3-2) and TRBJ1-2; the D is unclear. Germline V CDR1 and CDR2: LGHDT, YNNKEL (reference sequence). Trimming stripped 0 bases from V and 6 bases from J, with 8 bases between. CDR3 length: 13 amino acids. This CDR3 is CASSQDPGHGYTF. CDR3 nucleotide sequence: TGTGCCAGCAGCCAAGACCCTGGGCATGGCTACACCTTC.

This sequence joins TRBV6-5 and TRBJ1-1, with D possibly being TRBD1 (6 bases). V was clipped by 6 bases and J by 7 bases, with 15 bases between them. Germline V CDR1 and CDR2: MNHEY, SVGAGI. This CDR3 spans 13 amino acids. The CDR3 loop reads CASSRSGVGEAFF. CDR3 bases: TGTGCCAGCAGCCGGTCAGGGGTGGGTGAAGCTTTCTTT.

The V call is TRBV29-1, the J call TRBJ2-5; 7 bases agree with TRBD1. With V trimmed by 4 bases and J by 0 bases, 5 bases remained unmatched. The CDR3 spans 14 residues. Per germline, CDR1 SQVTM and CDR2 ANQGSEA. CDR3 loop: CSVGADRYQETQYF. In DNA form, the CDR3 reads TGCAGCGTTGGTGCGGACAGGTACCAAGAGACCCAGTACTTC.

The V gene is TRBV11-2, the J gene TRBJ2-3, with TRBD1 matching 9 bases. The CDR3 contains 16 residues. Germline V gene sequence: CDR1 SGHAT, CDR2 FQNNGV. The junction had 2 bases not matched to a gene; V was cut back by 1 base and J by 0 bases. In DNA form, the CDR3 reads TGTGCCAGCAGCTTAGGGACAGGGGTTAGCACAGATACGCAGTATTTT. Translation gives CASSLGTGVSTDTQYF.

This chain joins TRBV10-1 and TRBJ1-1; TRBD1 matches 7 bases. The V and J ends lost 6 bases and 4 bases, in that order; junction bases with no gene match: 11. Germline assignment: CDR1 WNHNN and CDR2 SYGVQD (reference sequence). The CDR3 is 15 residues long. The CDR3 DNA sequence: TGCGCCAGCAGGAGTTCCCAGGGGGTAAGCACTGAAGCTTTCTTT. Translating it yields CASRSSQGVSTEAFF.

This chain connects TRBV30 to TRBJ2-2; D gene unclear. The CDR3 is 15 residues long. V lost 0 bases to trimming and J lost 4 bases, with 12 bases between them. Germline assignment: CDR1 GTSNPN and CDR2 SVGIG (reference sequence). The CDR3 DNA reads as TGTGCCTGGAGTGTACTCACAGCATTCACCGGGGAGCTGTTTTTT. The encoded protein is CAWSVLTAFTGELFF.

The chain joins TRBV6-5 to TRBJ2-3; 10 bases align to TRBD2. Looked up from germline, CDR1 is MNHEY and CDR2 is SVGAGI. V dropped 2 bases and J dropped 2; count of bases not matched to a gene: 4. The CDR3 consists of 16 residues. The CDR3 region is CASSYSGGAVTDTQYF. CDR3 nucleotides: TGTGCCAGCAGTTACAGCGGGGGGGCCGTCACAGATACGCAGTATTTT.

This chain uses TRBV5-1 with TRBJ2-7, with a weak D call TRBD1 (5 bases). V shed 6 bases and J shed 2 bases, with 9 bases lying between them. The CDR3 spans 12 residues. Germline V gene sequence: CDR1 SGHRS, CDR2 YFSETQ. This CDR3 reads CASNMGPYEQYF. In nucleotides, the CDR3 is TGCGCCAGCAATATGGGGCCCTACGAGCAGTACTTC.

The chain recombines TRBV6-1 with TRBJ1-5, with D unclear. The CDR3 is made up of 13 amino acids. Germline assignment: CDR1 MNHNS and CDR2 SASEGT. Trimming cost V 2 bases and J 4 bases, with 6 bases left between them. The CDR3 protein is CASSERENQPQHF. For the CDR3, the DNA is TGTGCCAGCAGTGAAAGGGAGAATCAGCCCCAGCATTTT.

V usage is TRBV12-3 or TRBV12-4 and J usage is TRBJ1-1; D gene unclear. Trimming took off 5 bases at V and 4 bases at J, with 8 bases between the two ends. CDR3 length: 12 residues. The CDR3 sequence is CASSPIGTEAFF. CDR3 sequence (DNA): TGTGCCAGCAGTCCGATAGGCACTGAAGCTTTCTTT.

CDR3 in DNA: TGCAGCTTTACGACAGGGATCTACGAGCAGTACTTC. Translating gives CSFTTGIYEQYF. The chain couples TRBV29-1 to TRBJ2-7; 7 bases agree with TRBD1. The CDR3 has 12 amino acids. Germline CDR1 SQVTM, CDR2 ANQGSEA. V lost 8 bases, J lost 3 bases, and 7 bases stayed unmatched.

This chain connects TRBV7-8 to TRBJ1-1; D possibly corresponds to TRBD1 (5 bases). Germline loops: CDR1 SGHVS, CDR2 FQNEAQ. V lost 5 bases and J 0 bases, leaving 13 bases between the germline ends. CDR3 length equals 15 residues. CDR3 residues: CASSAGGAMNTEAFF. As DNA, the CDR3 is TGTGCCAGCAGCGCGGGAGGGGCAATGAACACTGAAGCTTTCTTT.

V gene TRBV4-2 combines with J gene TRBJ1-6; 8 bases line up with TRBD1. Germline-derived CDR1 and CDR2 are LGHNA and YNFKEQ. The CDR3 runs to 16 residues. Unmatched junction bases numbered 9, after V lost 2 bases and J lost 9 bases. The chain's CDR3 is CASSQLQGARSSPLHF. As DNA, the CDR3 is TGTGCCAGCAGCCAACTCCAGGGGGCGCGGAGTTCACCCCTCCACTTT.

CDR3 nucleotides: TGTGCCTGGAGTCCCCAGCAGACAGATACGCAGTATTTT. Protein product: CAWSPQQTDTQYF. The chain combines TRBV30 with TRBJ2-3; D not resolved. Germline V gene data show CDR1 as GTSNPN and CDR2 as SVGIG (reference sequence). V lost 2 bases to trimming and J lost 3 bases, with 9 bases between them. The CDR3 is 13 residues long.

The chain recombines TRBV6-5 with TRBJ2-7; D not resolved. The germline CDR1 and CDR2 sequences are MNHEY and SVGAGI. V lost 6 bases to trimming and J lost 4 bases, with 4 bases between them. The CDR3 has 10 amino acids. The CDR3 nucleotides read TGTGCCAGCAGGAGGTACGAGCAGTACTTC. It codes for CASRRYEQYF.

V is TRBV2 and J is TRBJ2-3, with 16 bases matching TRBD2. The CDR3 sequence is 18 residues long. Unmatched junction bases numbered 12, after V lost 4 bases and J lost 8 bases. Germline V CDR1 and CDR2: SNHLY, FYNNEI. This chain's CDR3 is CASSGSGTSGRAQVTQYF. The CDR3 DNA is TGTGCCAGCAGTGGTTCCGGGACTAGCGGGAGGGCCCAAGTTACGCAGTATTTT.

This clone was seen more than once but under ten times. The V and J genes are TRBV18 and TRBJ2-7; D perhaps matches TRBD1 (5 bases). The CDR3 is 14 amino acids. Between the trimmed V and J ends, which lost 2 bases and 3 bases, there was a span of 11 bases. Germline V CDR1 and CDR2: KGHSH, LQKENI. DNA for the CDR3: TGTGCCAGCTCACCAGTAGAGACAGTCTACGAGCAGTACTTC. Translation: CASSPVETVYEQYF.

The rearrangement links TRBV30 to TRBJ1-4; D gene ambiguous. V lost 0 bases and J lost 8, with 13 bases in between. CDR1 is GTSNPN, CDR2 SVGIG, per germline (reference sequence). The CDR3 sequence is 14 residues long. CDR3 region: CAWSVGRVWEKLFF. DNA of the CDR3: TGTGCCTGGAGTGTAGGAAGGGTGTGGGAAAAACTGTTTTTT.

The rearrangement joins TRBV6-5 to TRBJ2-5; D tentatively fits TRBD1 or TRBD2 (5 bases each). Trimming left V 10 bases short and J 1 base short, with 10 bases between. Germline CDR1 and CDR2: MNHEY and SVGAGI. This CDR3 region has 12 residues. Here the CDR3 DNA reads TGTGCCACTGGGACGGCCCAAGAGACCCAGTACTTC. Amino acids: CATGTAQETQYF.

The gene calls are TRBV3-1 (or the pseudogene TRBV3-2) and TRBJ1-5; unclear D gene. The V end was cut by 1 base, the J end by 7 bases, with 8 bases between. The length of the CDR3 is 13 residues. In germline, CDR1 is LGHDT, CDR2 YNNKEL (reference sequence). The CDR3, as DNA: TGTGCCAGCAGCCAAGGGGCGGGGCAGCCCCAGCATTTT. The encoded protein is CASSQGAGQPQHF.

The chain couples TRBV29-1 to TRBJ2-2, with 8 bases that match TRBD1. The germline CDR1 and CDR2 sequences are SQVTM and ANQGSEA. This CDR3 is built from 15 residues. V lost 4 bases, J lost 0 bases, and 4 bases stayed unmatched. CDR3 sequence (DNA): TGCAGCGTTGGGGCGACAGGGGCGAACACCGGGGAGCTGTTTTTT. The encoded protein is CSVGATGANTGELFF.

The gene calls are TRBV12-5 and TRBJ2-5, with D unresolved. The V end was cut by 1 base, the J end by 6 bases, with 3 bases between. CDR3 length: 11 residues. CDR1 is LGHNT and CDR2 is FRNRAP in the germline V gene. Here the CDR3 reads CASGLGQTQYF. The CDR3 DNA reads as TGTGCTAGTGGTTTGGGACAGACCCAGTACTTC. Variable domain in full (rest from reference TRBV12-5 and TRBJ2-5): DARVTQTPRHKVTEMGQEVTMRCQPILGHNTVFWYRQTMMQGLELLAYFRNRAPLDDSGMPKDRFSAEMPDATLATLKIQPSEPRDSAVYFCASGLGQTQYFGPGTRLLVL.

The genes are TRBV5-1 and TRBJ1-4; D perhaps matches TRBD1 (5 bases). The ends were cut back, 0 bases at V and 7 bases at J, with 13 bases in the middle. Germline V CDR1 and CDR2: SGHRS, YFSETQ. This CDR3 is 15 amino acids long. The CDR3 coding sequence is TGCGCCAGCAGCTTGGTCGGGGACGTAAGTGAAAAACTGTTTTTT. This sequence encodes CASSLVGDVSEKLFF.

This chain joins TRBV2 and TRBJ2-7; D tentatively fits TRBD1 or TRBD2 (6 bases each). V was clipped by 7 bases and J by 4 bases, with 14 bases between them. Germline values: CDR1 SNHLY, CDR2 FYNNEI. There are 13 residues in the CDR3. CDR3 nucleotide sequence: TGTGCCAGCAACCGGGGGCGCGGTTACGAGCAGTACTTC. Translation gives CASNRGRGYEQYF.

The rearrangement joins TRBV6-5 to TRBJ1-4; D may be TRBD1 (5 bases). This CDR3 spans 15 amino acids. Between the trimmed V and J ends, which lost 10 bases and 11 bases, there was a span of 26 bases. The germline gives CDR1 MNHEY, CDR2 SVGAGI. In nucleotides, the CDR3 is TGTGCCACAACGTTTCCCCAGGGCTCCTTGGGGAAACTGTTTTTT. Its translation: CATTFPQGSLGKLFF.

The CDR3 region is CASSFTGYGYTF. The CDR3 nucleotides read TGTGCCAGCAGCTTTACAGGGTATGGCTACACCTTC. V is TRBV7-9 and J is TRBJ1-2; perhaps TRBD1 as D (6 bases). Germline V CDR1 and CDR2: SEHNR, FQNEAQ (reference sequence). V was shortened by 3 bases and J by 5 bases, with 7 bases between the two germline ends. This CDR3 contains 12 residues. Looking up the rest from reference TRBV7-9 and TRBJ1-2 gives the full variable domain: DTGVSQNPRHKITKRGQNVTFRCDPISEHNRLYWYRQTLGQGPEFLTYFQNEAQLEKSRLLSDRFSAERPKGSFSTLEIQRTEQGDSAMYLCASSFTGYGYTFGSGTRLTVV.